This note documents a single T cell receptor (beta chain) sequence. The CDR3 has 16 residues. V lost 5 bases and J 7 bases, leaving 20 bases between the germline ends. Germline-derived CDR1 and CDR2 are SGHAT and FQNNGV. Measured with immunoSEQ multiplex PCR; TCRdb has only the in-frame clones, and not every one. The table records about 150,000 clones, about 94% of them present only once. These data belong to a study of control samples from healthy donors and cancer patients. The receptor comes from a man aged 35 to 55 in good health. This chain links TRBV11-2 with TRBJ1-4, with D perhaps matching TRBD1 (6 bases). The sample comprised blood. In nucleotides, the CDR3 is TGTGCCAGCAGCGCCCCCGGCGGGGGGCGTGGTGAAAAACTGTTTTTT. Translating it yields CASSAPGGGRGEKLFF.